This entry is about one T cell receptor (beta chain). Its matching antigen is unknown. This sample was taken from a study of T cell repertoires in cytomegalovirus infection. Overall study: CMV infection plus the matching HLA type was flagged by public TCR beta signatures. Study conclusions and caveats: Summed frequency of public TCR beta families distinguished CMV carriers with the relevant HLA. The ex vivo response showed dominance by HLA-C-restricted CMV-specific TCR beta clonotypes.

TCRdb recomputed calls from the reads with MiXCR, one row per CDR3 protein. The sample has 400,000 or so distinct CDR3 sequences; about a sixth are singletons. The CDR3 covers 13 residues. V was trimmed by 0 bases and J by 6 bases, leaving 9 bases between them. Germline CDR1 reads LGHNA; CDR2 reads YNFKEQ. Sequenced material: PBMCs. The TCR was taken from a human donor in good health (CMV status not recorded). Some clones in this sample may be carry-over from other donors' samples. This chain links TRBV4-2 with TRBJ2-7; D uncertain. The CDR3, as DNA: TGTGCCAGCAGCCAAGAATCGGTTGGCGAGCAGTACTTC. Amino acids: CASSQESVGEQYF.